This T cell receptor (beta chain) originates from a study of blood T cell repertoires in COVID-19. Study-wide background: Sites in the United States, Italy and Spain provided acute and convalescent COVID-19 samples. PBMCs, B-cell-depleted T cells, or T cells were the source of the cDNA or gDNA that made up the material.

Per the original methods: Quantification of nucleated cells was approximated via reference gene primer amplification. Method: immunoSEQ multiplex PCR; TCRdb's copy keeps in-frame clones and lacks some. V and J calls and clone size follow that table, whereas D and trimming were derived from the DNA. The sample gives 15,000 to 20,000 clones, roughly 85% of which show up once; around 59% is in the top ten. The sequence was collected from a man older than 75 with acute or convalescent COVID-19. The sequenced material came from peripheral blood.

Written as DNA, the CDR3 is TGTGCCACCAGCTCAAGGGGATTCTATGGCTACACCTTC. It encodes CATSSRGFYGYTF. V is TRBV15 and J is TRBJ1-2, with D perhaps matching TRBD1 (5 bases). The CDR3 extends over 13 amino acids. CDR1 and CDR2 (germline): LNHNV, YYDKDF (reference sequence). V was cut by 5 bases and J by 4 bases, with 11 bases left in between. The variable domain in full, completed from reference TRBV15 and TRBJ1-2, reads DAMVIQNPRYQVTQFGKPVTLSCSQTLNHNVMYWYQQKSSQAPKLLFHYYDKDFNNEADTPDNFQSRRPNTSFCFLDIRSPGLGDTAMYLCATSSRGFYGYTFGSGTRLTVV.